The following is a TCR beta chain sequence with its context. Its antigen remains unknown. These data come from a study of T cell responses to AZD1222 COVID-19 vaccine. Study-level results: Just five to seven AZD1222 recipients tested seropositive at baseline.

Germline loops: CDR1 SGHVS, CDR2 FQNEAQ. This CDR3 has 15 residues. The V and J ends lost 5 bases and 8 bases respectively, with 21 bases between them. This table comes from immunoSEQ multiplex PCR, and its TCRdb copy is limited to in-frame clones, with some not included. Found here are about 140,000 clones, just over 90% of them singletons; the top ten hold around 5.4%. The clonotype was recovered from an adult in good health. This sample comprised peripheral blood, obtained on day 0 of AZD1222 vaccination. The chain links TRBV7-8 to TRBJ1-2; D may be TRBD1 (6 bases). CDR3 bases: TGTGCCAGCAGCCCGGACAGACCATCTGCTGGAGGCTACACCTTC. It translates to CASSPDRPSAGGYTF.